This is a list of T cell receptor beta chains from one sample in a study of blood T cell repertoires in COVID-19. Clones were read by immunoSEQ multiplex PCR, and TCRdb kept only the in-frame ones, dropping some. The data show around 370,000 clones, 90% seen once. The sequencing input was peripheral blood. The receptor set was obtained from a man younger than 35 with active or convalescent COVID-19. Both conserved end residues are part of each CDR3. A D gene is named only where the DNA matches it firmly. Size is stated for part of the rows, as once, few or many counts, or as a class when the clone is expanded.

>NA|NA|TRBV6-2/TRBV6-3|TRBJ1-5
CASSYPQPQHF
TGTGCCAGCAGTTACCCGCAGCCCCAGCATTTT
>TRBD1|NA|TRBV19|TRBJ2-7
CASRTGQGYEQYF
TGTGCCAGTCGGACCGGACAGGGCTACGAGCAGTACTTC
>NA|NA|TRBV9|TRBJ2-1
CASSSSGSREREQFF
TGTGCCAGCAGCTCAAGTGGGTCCCGGGAGCGGGAGCAGTTCTTC
>TRBD1|NA|TRBV6-5|TRBJ1-6
CASSPGTGNSPLHF
TGTGCCAGCAGTCCCGGGACAGGGAATTCACCCCTCCACTTT
>NA|NA|TRBV19|TRBJ2-3
CASKFEGSTDTQYF
TGTGCCAGTAAGTTTGAGGGCAGCACAGATACGCAGTATTTT
>TRBD2|NA|TRBV7-3|TRBJ2-7
CASSPGGPNYEQYF
TGTGCCAGCAGCCCGGGGGGACCCAACTACGAGCAGTACTTC
>TRBD2|once|TRBV6-4|TRBJ2-2
CASSASGSAGELFF
TGTGCCAGCAGTGCTAGCGGGAGCGCCGGGGAGCTGTTTTTT
>NA|NA|TRBV7-9|TRBJ1-1
CASRRDRTSKAFF
TGTGCCAGCAGGCGAGACAGAACATCTAAAGCTTTCTTT
>TRBD2|NA|TRBV7-9|TRBJ2-1
CASSQEGGGPTYNEQFF
TGTGCCAGCAGCCAGGAGGGCGGGGGGCCTACCTACAATGAGCAGTTCTTC
>NA|few|TRBV3-1/TRBV3-2|TRBJ2-7
CASSQVHGGRSYEQYF
TGTGCCAGCAGCCAAGTCCATGGGGGCCGCTCCTACGAGCAGTACTTC
>NA|NA|TRBV19|TRBJ2-2
CASTNTGELFF
TGTGCCAGCACGAACACCGGGGAGCTGTTTTTT
>TRBD1|NA|TRBV19|TRBJ1-1
CASSIVGTGSTEAFF
TGTGCCAGTAGTATAGTTGGGACAGGTAGCACTGAAGCTTTCTTT
>NA|NA|TRBV7-6|TRBJ1-2
CASSLGTSSDYGYTF
TGTGCCAGCAGCTTAGGTACCAGTAGCGACTATGGCTACACCTTC
>NA|once|TRBV7-9|TRBJ2-5
CASSLVSQGGSETQYF
TGTGCCAGCAGCTTAGTATCGCAGGGAGGTAGTGAGACCCAGTACTTC
>TRBD2|once|TRBV6-2/TRBV6-3|TRBJ2-5
CASSSGLAGAETQYF
TGTGCCAGCAGCTCGGGACTAGCGGGGGCAGAGACCCAGTACTTC
>NA|NA|TRBV9|TRBJ1-3
CASSETGNLILGNTIYF
TGTGCCAGCAGCGAAACAGGGAACCTGATCCTGGGAAACACCATATATTTT
>NA|NA|TRBV4-3|TRBJ2-7
CASSQVLFYEQYF
TGCGCCAGCAGCCAAGTTCTTTTCTACGAGCAGTACTTC
>TRBD2|NA|TRBV5-1|TRBJ2-7
CASSLGLADAYEQYF
TGCGCCAGCAGCTTGGGGCTAGCGGACGCCTACGAGCAGTACTTC
>TRBD2|NA|TRBV9|TRBJ2-2
CASSSTSGRAGELFF
TGTGCCAGCAGCTCGACTAGCGGGAGGGCCGGGGAGCTGTTTTTT
>NA|NA|TRBV19|TRBJ2-7
CASSIVTGNEQYF
TGTGCCAGTAGTATAGTCACAGGGAACGAGCAGTACTTC
>TRBD2|NA|TRBV24-1|TRBJ2-5
CATSRRGAQETQYF
TGTGCCACCAGTCGGCGGGGGGCTCAAGAGACCCAGTACTTC
>NA|once|TRBV2|TRBJ1-6
CASSSTGINSPLHF
TGTGCCAGCAGCTCAACAGGGATTAATTCACCCCTCCACTTT
>TRBD1|NA|TRBV6-1|TRBJ1-6
CASSEEAGQGNSPLHF
TGTGCCAGCAGTGAAGAGGCCGGACAGGGAAATTCACCCCTCCACTTT
>NA|NA|TRBV15|TRBJ1-1
CAASGQKYTEAFF
TGTGCCGCCTCCGGACAGAAATACACTGAAGCTTTCTTT
>TRBD1|NA|TRBV11-2|TRBJ1-1
CASSFNRGTWAFF
TGTGCCAGCAGCTTTAACAGGGGGACGTGGGCTTTCTTT
>TRBD1|NA|TRBV9|TRBJ2-7
CASRGRDRGRGGQSYEQYF
TGTGCCAGCAGGGGTCGCGACAGGGGCAGAGGGGGCCAGTCCTACGAGCAGTACTTC
>NA|NA|TRBV6-5|TRBJ1-5
CATKTGGGNQPQHF
TGTGCCACCAAGACGGGGGGTGGCAATCAGCCCCAGCATTTT
>TRBD2|few|TRBV9|TRBJ2-7
CASSDKGLAYSYEQYF
TGTGCCAGCAGCGACAAAGGACTAGCCTACTCCTACGAGCAGTACTTC
>NA|NA|TRBV5-1|TRBJ1-2
CASSTGTRGQTYGYTF
TGCGCCAGCAGCACCGGGACTCGGGGCCAAACTTATGGCTACACCTTC
>TRBD1|NA|TRBV7-9|TRBJ1-1
CASSLGQGYTEAFF
TGTGCCAGCAGCCTCGGACAGGGGTACACTGAAGCTTTCTTT
>TRBD1|NA|TRBV4-1|TRBJ1-5
CASSQFHGQGVAQPQHF
TGCGCCAGCAGCCAATTCCATGGACAGGGCGTAGCTCAGCCCCAGCATTTT
>NA|NA|TRBV28|TRBJ2-1
CASSLSSPNEQFF
TGTGCCAGCAGTTTATCGTCCCCCAATGAGCAGTTCTTC
>TRBD2|NA|TRBV7-9|TRBJ2-4
CASSPAGENIQYF
TGTGCCAGCAGCCCAGCGGGGGAAAACATTCAGTACTTC
>NA|NA|TRBV2|TRBJ2-6
CASTFSGANVLTF
TGTGCCAGCACCTTTAGTGGGGCCAACGTGCTGACTTTC
>TRBD2|NA|TRBV5-1|TRBJ2-1
CASSLAGGIYNEQFF
TGCGCCAGCAGCTTAGCGGGGGGGATCTACAATGAGCAGTTCTTC
>TRBD2|once|TRBV25-1|TRBJ2-3
CASSEGLAGVVDTQYF
TGTGCCAGCAGTGAAGGACTAGCGGGGGTGGTGGATACGCAGTATTTT
>NA|NA|TRBV21-1|TRBJ2-7
CASSKNGADSSGGAPDEQYF
TGTGCCAGCAGCAAAAATGGGGCAGATAGTAGCGGGGGGGCCCCTGACGAGCAGTACTTC
>TRBD1|NA|TRBV19|TRBJ1-2
CASSIGDRQGFHGYTF
TGTGCCAGTAGTATAGGCGACCGACAGGGGTTTCATGGCTACACCTTC
>TRBD2|NA|TRBV5-8|TRBJ2-3
CASSSGTSGTDTDTQYF
TGTGCCAGCAGTTCCGGGACTAGCGGGACAGACACAGATACGCAGTATTTT
>TRBD1|once|TRBV28|TRBJ1-2
CASSPPAGTAYGYTF
TGTGCCAGCAGTCCTCCCGCCGGGACAGCCTATGGCTACACCTTC
>NA|NA|TRBV12-3/TRBV12-4|TRBJ2-2
CASSLSSGELFF
TGTGCCAGCAGTTTATCCTCCGGGGAGCTGTTTTTT
>NA|NA|TRBV21-1|TRBJ1-5
CASRESAGVGHGNQPQHF
NA
>TRBD1|NA|TRBV28|TRBJ2-7
CASSLRSRDSAYF
TGTGCCAGCAGTTTACGTTCTCGGGACAGCGCCTACTTC
>NA|NA|TRBV6-5|TRBJ1-5
CASSYSTPGFNQPQHF
TGTGCCAGCAGTTACTCGACCCCGGGGTTCAATCAGCCCCAGCATTTT
>NA|NA|TRBV3-1/TRBV3-2|TRBJ1-1
CASSPPAGVRTEAFF
TGTGCCAGCAGCCCCCCAGCAGGGGTGAGAACTGAAGCTTTCTTT
>TRBD1|NA|TRBV5-1|TRBJ1-2
CASSFGQGLNYGYTF
TGCGCCAGCAGCTTTGGACAGGGGCTTAACTATGGCTACACCTTC
>NA|NA|TRBV7-2|TRBJ2-5
CASCFGIAETQYF
TGTGCCAGCTGTTTCGGGATTGCGGAGACCCAGTACTTC
>NA|NA|TRBV30|TRBJ2-2
CALRYYLVGELFF
TGTGCCTTACGCTACTACTTGGTCGGGGAGCTGTTTTTT
>NA|NA|TRBV7-2|TRBJ1-2
CASSARARGRNNYGYTF
TGTGCCAGCAGCGCGCGCGCCAGGGGTAGAAATAACTATGGCTACACCTTC
>NA|NA|TRBV29-1|TRBJ1-4
CSVVPPLGANEKLFF
TGCAGCGTTGTCCCTCCCCTCGGGGCTAATGAAAAACTGTTTTTT
>NA|NA|TRBV6-6|TRBJ1-5
CASSYAREGVQPQHF
TGTGCCAGCAGTTACGCCAGGGAGGGGGTTCAGCCCCAGCATTTT
>NA|NA|TRBV5-1|TRBJ2-1
CASSFRVGSSYNEQFF
TGCGCCAGCAGCTTCCGGGTGGGGAGCTCCTACAATGAGCAGTTCTTC
>NA|NA|TRBV20-1|TRBJ1-2
CSARAGSGYTF
TGCAGTGCTAGAGCGGGGTCCGGCTACACCTTC
>TRBD1|NA|TRBV28|TRBJ2-7
CASSFPQGAVYEQYF
TGTGCCAGCAGTTTCCCCCAGGGGGCGGTATACGAGCAGTACTTC
>NA|NA|TRBV7-2|TRBJ1-2
CASSQEGNYGYTF
TGTGCCAGCAGCCAGGAGGGTAACTATGGCTACACCTTC
>TRBD1|NA|TRBV19|TRBJ1-3
CASSMRTGLFSGNTIYF
TGTGCCAGTAGTATGCGGACAGGGCTTTTTTCTGGAAACACCATATATTTT
>TRBD2|NA|TRBV7-9|TRBJ2-7
CASSPHSGGAYEQYF
TGTGCCAGCAGCCCACATAGCGGGGGGGCCTACGAGCAGTACTTC
>TRBD1|NA|TRBV19|TRBJ1-2
CASRGTAYDGYTF
TGTGCCAGTAGGGGGACAGCCTATGATGGCTACACCTTC
>NA|NA|TRBV27|TRBJ1-2
CAFTGFDGYTF
TGTGCCTTTACAGGGTTTGACGGCTACACCTTC
>NA|NA|TRBV7-2|TRBJ1-6
CASSLLQGNNSPLHF
TGTGCCAGCAGCTTATTACAGGGAAATAATTCACCCCTCCACTTT